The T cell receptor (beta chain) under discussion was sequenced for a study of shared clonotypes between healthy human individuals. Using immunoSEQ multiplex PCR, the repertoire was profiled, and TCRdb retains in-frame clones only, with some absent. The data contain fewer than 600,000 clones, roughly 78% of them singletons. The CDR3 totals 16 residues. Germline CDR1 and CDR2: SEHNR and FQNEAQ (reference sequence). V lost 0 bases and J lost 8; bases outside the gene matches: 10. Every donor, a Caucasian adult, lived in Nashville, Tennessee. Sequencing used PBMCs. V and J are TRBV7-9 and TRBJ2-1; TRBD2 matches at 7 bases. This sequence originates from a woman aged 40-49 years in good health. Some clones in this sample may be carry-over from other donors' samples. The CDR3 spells CASSLAGRGGNHEQFF. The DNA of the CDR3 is TGTGCCAGCAGCTTAGCGGGCCGGGGAGGGAACCATGAGCAGTTCTTC.